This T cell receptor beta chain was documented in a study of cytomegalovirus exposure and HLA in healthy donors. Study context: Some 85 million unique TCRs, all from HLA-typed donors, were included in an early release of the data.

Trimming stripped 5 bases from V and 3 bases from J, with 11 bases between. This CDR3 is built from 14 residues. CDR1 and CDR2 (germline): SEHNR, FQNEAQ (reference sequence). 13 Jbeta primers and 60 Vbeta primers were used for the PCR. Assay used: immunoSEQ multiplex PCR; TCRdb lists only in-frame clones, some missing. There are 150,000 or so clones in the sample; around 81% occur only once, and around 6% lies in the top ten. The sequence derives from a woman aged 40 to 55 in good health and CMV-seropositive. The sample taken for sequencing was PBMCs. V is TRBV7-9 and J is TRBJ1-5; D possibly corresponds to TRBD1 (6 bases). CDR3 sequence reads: CASSLQGPNQPQHF. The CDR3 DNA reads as TGTGCCAGCAGCCTACAGGGTCCCAATCAGCCCCAGCATTTT.